This TCR beta chain stems from a study of T cell responses to AZD1222 COVID-19 vaccine. This table comes from immunoSEQ multiplex PCR, and its TCRdb copy is limited to in-frame clones, with some not included. Found here are about 93,000 clones, approximately 86% of them singletons; the top ten hold roughly 7.9%. CDR3 length equals 15 residues. J was trimmed by 5 bases and V by 2 bases; bases with no gene match: 7. Germline loops: CDR1 KGHSH, CDR2 LQKENI. Study-wide results and limits: Most donors were white British, females outnumbered males, and clonal diversity was possibly underestimated.

About this clone itself: What it recognizes is unknown.

The V gene is TRBV18, the J gene TRBJ2-5; 8 positions agree with TRBD2. This sequence was found in an adult in good health. This sample comprised peripheral blood, obtained on day 0 of AZD1222 vaccination. The CDR3 region is CASSPAGGRVETQYF. Written as DNA, the CDR3 is TGTGCCAGCTCACCAGCGGGGGGCCGGGTCGAGACCCAGTACTTC.